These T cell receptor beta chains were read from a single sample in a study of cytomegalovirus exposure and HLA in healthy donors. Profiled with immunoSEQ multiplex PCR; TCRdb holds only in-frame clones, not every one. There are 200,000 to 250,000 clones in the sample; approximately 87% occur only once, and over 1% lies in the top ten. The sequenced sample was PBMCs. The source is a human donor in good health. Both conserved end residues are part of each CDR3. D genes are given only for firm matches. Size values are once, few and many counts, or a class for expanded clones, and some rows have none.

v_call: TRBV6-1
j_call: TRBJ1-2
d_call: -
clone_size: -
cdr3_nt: TGTGCCAGCAGTGGCCTAGTCCCAGGACAGCTCAACACCTTC
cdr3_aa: CASSGLVPGQLNTF

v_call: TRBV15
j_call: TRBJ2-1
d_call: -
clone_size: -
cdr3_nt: TGTGCCACCAGCAGAGATCGGATAGCTTCCTACAATGAGCAGTTCTTC
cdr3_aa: CATSRDRIASYNEQFF

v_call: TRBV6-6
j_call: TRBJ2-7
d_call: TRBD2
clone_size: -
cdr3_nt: TGTGCCAGCAGAACGACTAGCGGACGATACGAGCAGTACTTC
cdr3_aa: CASRTTSGRYEQYF

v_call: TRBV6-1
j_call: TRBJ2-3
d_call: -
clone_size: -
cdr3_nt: TGTGCCAGCACCCCGGTTGTCTCTAGCACAGATACGCAGTATTTT
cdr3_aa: CASTPVVSSTDTQYF

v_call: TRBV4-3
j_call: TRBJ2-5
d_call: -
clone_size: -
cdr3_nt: TGCGCCAGCAGCCTTCAAACCTTCGGGACCCAGTACTTC
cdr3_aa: CASSLQTFGTQYF

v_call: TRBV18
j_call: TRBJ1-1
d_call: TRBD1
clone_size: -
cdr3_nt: TGTGCCAGCTCACCTACCCAGGGGGAGAACACTGAAGCTTTCTTT
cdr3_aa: CASSPTQGENTEAFF

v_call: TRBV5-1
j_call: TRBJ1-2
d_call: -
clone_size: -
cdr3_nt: TGCGCCAGCAGCTTGGGTTCAGGGATAACCTATGGCTACACCTTC
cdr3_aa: CASSLGSGITYGYTF

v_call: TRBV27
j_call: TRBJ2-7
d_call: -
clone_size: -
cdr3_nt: TGTGCCAGCAGAGGGGACGAGCAGTACTTC
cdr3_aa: CASRGDEQYF

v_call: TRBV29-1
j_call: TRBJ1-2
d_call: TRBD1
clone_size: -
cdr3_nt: TGCAGCGTGGGTGATGTACAGGGGGCGGTGGGCTACACCTTC
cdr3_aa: CSVGDVQGAVGYTF

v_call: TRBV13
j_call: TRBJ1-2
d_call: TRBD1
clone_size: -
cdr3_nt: TGTGCCAGCAGCTTAGAAGTGCAGGGGGCGTCGGTCTATGGCTACACCTTC
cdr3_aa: CASSLEVQGASVYGYTF

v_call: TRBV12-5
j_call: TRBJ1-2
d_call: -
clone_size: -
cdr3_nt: TGTGCTAGTGGTTACTACCCCAAATCCCAGTATGGCTACACCTTC
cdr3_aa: CASGYYPKSQYGYTF

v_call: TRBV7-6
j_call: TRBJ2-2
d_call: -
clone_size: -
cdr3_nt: TGTGCCAGCAGCTCTCTTTCCTCGAACACCGGGGAGCTGTTTTTT
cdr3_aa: CASSSLSSNTGELFF

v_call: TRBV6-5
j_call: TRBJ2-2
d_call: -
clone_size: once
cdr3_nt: TGTGCCAGCAGTAAAGGAGGGCGTCTGACCGGGGAGCTGTTTTTT
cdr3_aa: CASSKGGRLTGELFF

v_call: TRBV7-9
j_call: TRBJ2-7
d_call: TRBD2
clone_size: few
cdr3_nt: TGTGCCAGCAGCTCCGCCTGGGGTAGCGGGAGTTGGCAGCAGTACTTC
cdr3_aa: CASSSAWGSGSWQQYF

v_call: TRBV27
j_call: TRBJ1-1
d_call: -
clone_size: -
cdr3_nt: TGTGCCAGCAGGAGATGGGAGGGGCGGGTCGGAGGCACTGAAGCTTTCTTT
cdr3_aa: CASRRWEGRVGGTEAFF

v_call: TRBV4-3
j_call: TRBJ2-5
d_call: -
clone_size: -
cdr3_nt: TGCGCCAGCAGCCTGACGGAGCAAGGGACCCAGTACTTC
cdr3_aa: CASSLTEQGTQYF

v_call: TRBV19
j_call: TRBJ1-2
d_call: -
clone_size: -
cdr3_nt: TGTGCCAGTAAGGCAGGTTCCCATGGCTACACCTTC
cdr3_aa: CASKAGSHGYTF

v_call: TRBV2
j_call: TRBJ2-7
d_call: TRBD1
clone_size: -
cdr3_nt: TGTGCCAGCAGTGAGTTGTCACAGGGGGCGTTCGAGCAGTACTTC
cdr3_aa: CASSELSQGAFEQYF

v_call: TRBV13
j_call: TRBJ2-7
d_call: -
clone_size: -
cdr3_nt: TGTGCCAGCAGCCTGCGACAGGCCGCCTACGAGCAGTACTTC
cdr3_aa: CASSLRQAAYEQYF

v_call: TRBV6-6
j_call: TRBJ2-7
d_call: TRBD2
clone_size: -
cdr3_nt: TGTGCCAGCAGTCCTTCGGGGGTAGCGGGAGCCGAGCAGTACTTC
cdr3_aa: CASSPSGVAGAEQYF

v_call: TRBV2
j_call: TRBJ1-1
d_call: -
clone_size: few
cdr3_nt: TGTGCCAGCAGTGGATTGGAGGCCTGGTCTGAAGCTTTCTTT
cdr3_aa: CASSGLEAWSEAFF

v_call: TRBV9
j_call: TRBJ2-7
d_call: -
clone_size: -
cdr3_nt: TGTGCCAGCACCGAGGGGGGGTCGGCTAGCGATTACGAGCAGTACTTC
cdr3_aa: CASTEGGSASDYEQYF

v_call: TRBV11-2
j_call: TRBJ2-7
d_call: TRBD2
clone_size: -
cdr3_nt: TGTGCCAGCAGGGTAGCGGGAGGGTCCTACGAGCAGTACTTC
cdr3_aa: CASRVAGGSYEQYF

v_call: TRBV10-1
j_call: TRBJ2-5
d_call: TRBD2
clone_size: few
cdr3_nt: TGCGCCAGCAGTGCCGCGAGCGGGATTGCTCGAGAGACCCAGTACTTC
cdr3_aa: CASSAASGIARETQYF

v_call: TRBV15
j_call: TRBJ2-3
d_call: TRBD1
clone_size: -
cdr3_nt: TGTGCCACCAGCCCCAGACAGGGGCAGACAGATACGCAGTATTTT
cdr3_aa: CATSPRQGQTDTQYF

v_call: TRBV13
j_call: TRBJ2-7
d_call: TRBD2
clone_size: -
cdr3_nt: TGTGCCAGCAGCTTAAAAGCGGGAGAGACCTACGAGCAGTACTTC
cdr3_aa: CASSLKAGETYEQYF

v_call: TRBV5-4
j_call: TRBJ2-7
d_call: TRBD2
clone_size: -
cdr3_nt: TGTGCCAGCAGCCCCACTAGCGGGAGGGACGAGCAGTACTTC
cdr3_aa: CASSPTSGRDEQYF

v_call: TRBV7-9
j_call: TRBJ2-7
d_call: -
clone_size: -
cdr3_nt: TGTTCCAGCAGCTTAGCGTGGAGCGGGCATTCCTACGAGCAGTACTTC
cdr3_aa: CSSSLAWSGHSYEQYF

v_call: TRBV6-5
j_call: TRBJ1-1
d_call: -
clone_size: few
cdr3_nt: TGTGCCAGCGCAAAAGGGGACACAACACGAAGGGGGGCTTTCTTT
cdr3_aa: CASAKGDTTRRGAFF

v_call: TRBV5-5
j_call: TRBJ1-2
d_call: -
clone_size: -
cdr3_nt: TGTGCCAGCAGCGGGGGGGACGGAGCTAACTATGGCTACACCTTC
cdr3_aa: CASSGGDGANYGYTF

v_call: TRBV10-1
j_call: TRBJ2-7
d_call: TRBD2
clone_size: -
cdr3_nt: TGCGCCAGCAGTGACGGACTAGCGGGAGGAGGCTACGAGCAGTACTTC
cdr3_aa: CASSDGLAGGGYEQYF

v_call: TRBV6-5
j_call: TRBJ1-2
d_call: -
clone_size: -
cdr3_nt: TGTGCCAGCAGTCCCCGGGACCCGGGGGTCTATGGCTACACCTTC
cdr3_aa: CASSPRDPGVYGYTF

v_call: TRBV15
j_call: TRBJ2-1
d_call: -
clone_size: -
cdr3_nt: TGTGCCACCAGCAGAGAGGGCAGTCTAAGAGATGAGCAGTTCTTC
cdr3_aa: CATSREGSLRDEQFF

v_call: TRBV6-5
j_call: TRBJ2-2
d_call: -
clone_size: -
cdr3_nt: TGTGCCAGCAGTTACTCGAGTGTTACCGGGGAGCTGTTTTTT
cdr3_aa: CASSYSSVTGELFF

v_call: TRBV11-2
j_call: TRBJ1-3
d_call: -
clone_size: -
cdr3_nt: TGTGCCAGCAGCTCCAGCGATGGCTCTGGAAACACCATATATTTT
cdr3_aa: CASSSSDGSGNTIYF

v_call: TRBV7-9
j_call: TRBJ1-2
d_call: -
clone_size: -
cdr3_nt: TGTGCCAGCAGCATTATACCGCGATCGGATGGCTACACCTTC
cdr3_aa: CASSIIPRSDGYTF

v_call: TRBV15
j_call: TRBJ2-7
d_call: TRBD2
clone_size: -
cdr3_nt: TGTGCCACCAGCAGAGGGACTAGCGGGAGCTACGAGCAGTACTTC
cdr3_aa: CATSRGTSGSYEQYF

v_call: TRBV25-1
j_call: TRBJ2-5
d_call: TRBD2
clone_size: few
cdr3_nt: TGTGCCAGCAGTGGGACTAGCGGACAAGAGACCCAGTACTTC
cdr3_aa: CASSGTSGQETQYF

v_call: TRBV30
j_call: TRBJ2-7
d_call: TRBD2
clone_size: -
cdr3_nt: TGTGCCTGGAGAGGGGGGAAGGGGACTAGCGGGAGTGGCGAGCAGTACTTC
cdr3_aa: CAWRGGKGTSGSGEQYF

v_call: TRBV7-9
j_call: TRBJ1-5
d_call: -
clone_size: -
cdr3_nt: TGTGCCAGCAGCTTAGAAATAGGAGATAGCAATCAGCCCCAGCATTTT
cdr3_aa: CASSLEIGDSNQPQHF

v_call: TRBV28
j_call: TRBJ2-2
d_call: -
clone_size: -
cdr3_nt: TGTGCCAGCAGTTTAGATGGACTCGGGGAGCTGTTTTTT
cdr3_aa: CASSLDGLGELFF